This section outlines one T cell receptor (beta chain) sequence together with its context. Its antigen remains undetermined. No base quality values were provided; no much bigger clone lies one nucleotide off. Each PCR received spiked-in synthetic TCR analog templates so that absolute template abundance could be estimated from read counts. The immunoSEQ assay used bias-controlled V and J gene primers to amplify TCRbeta CDR3 regions from genomic DNA. Rearranged TCRbeta segments were sequenced at approximately 20X coverage. The source study handled its data this way. Sequencing errors were corrected by clustering, and CDR3s were annotated against IMGT so that V, D and J genes could be assigned. Out-of-frame and stop-codon sequences were excluded, and only productive TCRbeta rearrangements were used in downstream analyses. To compute clonality, Shannon entropy was normalized by the log of the number of unique productive sequences and then subtracted from one. Fisher's exact test with Benjamini-Hochberg correction, at a threshold of adjusted p below 0.01, was used to find clones that differed between time points or between blood and tumor. Held by TCRdb, this immuneACCESS table contains in-frame sequences only and omits some clones. Under half of the omission traces to an unresolved V gene where checked; the cause of the rest is unknown. The DNA was the basis for D and trimming; V, J and clone size are from that table. The sample has approximately 83,000 clones on record, 70% to 90% of them singletons. Of the sample, roughly 8% is held by the ten largest clones.

The sample belongs to a study of PD-L1 blockade in urothelial cancer (dated by TCRdb to between 2016 and 2019). At the level of the whole study: Therapy was started around 2014 for all patients, and atezolizumab 1,200 mg was administered intravenously every 3 weeks. The study, an exploratory multi-omic analysis, examined somatic, immune and clinical correlates of response to PD-L1 blockade with atezolizumab in urothelial cancer. Blood samples were analyzed at 3 weeks after treatment start (second dose) and at 6 weeks after treatment start. Blood samples gave a median of about 130,000 T cells and tens of thousands of unique TCRs, with a median clonality of around 0.08. Fewer than ten patients achieved durable clinical benefit and 15 to 20 did not. Patients had an ECOG performance status of 0 or 1 and had received between 0 and 3 prior chemotherapy regimens. TCR sequencing covered pretreatment tumor samples and matched, serially collected peripheral blood taken before and after atezolizumab treatment. Durable clinical benefit was defined as progression-free survival longer than 6 months, and TCR features were also tested against progression-free and overall survival. In the same patients who had TCR sequencing, pretreatment tumors also underwent whole exome sequencing and RNA sequencing. About 90% of the roughly 29 patients were identified as males with urothelial cancer of bladder origin, and a prior smoking history was reported by 18 of 29 patients. Pretreatment blood TCR-seq was available for around 29 patients, at least one posttreatment blood collection was obtained for approximately 24 patients, and tumor TCR-seq was available for approximately 24 patients.

The time point label of this sample denotes: peripheral blood 6 weeks after treatment start. A total of under 30 patients with locally advanced or metastatic urothelial carcinoma, treated at Memorial Sloan Kettering on a trial protocol, made up the cohort. Peripheral blood mononuclear cells were collected from each patient pretreatment and during treatment, giving between 1 and 8 total time points per patient. The Qiagen DNeasy Blood extraction kit was used to purify genomic DNA from total PBMCs and from tumor samples. PBMCs were collected pretreatment and during treatment, and were isolated and stored as previously described. The germline V and J ends show losses of 0 bases and 6 bases respectively, and no gene match explains 7 bases of the junction. The CDR3 runs 16 amino acids, cysteine and phenylalanine included. The DNA shown is the 48-base CDR3, in frame from base 1. The germline V gene (reference sequence) yields SGHNT for CDR1 and YYREEE for CDR2.

The research as a whole found: Because the sample size was small (n ≈ 30) and many exploratory analyses were performed, the results are intended to be hypothesis-generating. A pretreatment peripheral blood TCR clonality below the median was linked to improved progression-free and overall survival. Among patients with durable benefit, tumor-associated TCR clones showed greater expansion in peripheral blood 3 weeks after treatment started (n ≈ 23, p = 0.022).

Rearrangement joined TRBV5-4 to TRBJ2-1, and 9 junction bases match TRBD1. Sequences were derived from PBMCs, sampled around atezolizumab (anti-PD-L1) treatment. This TCR was recovered from a man between 65 and 85 years old with urothelial cancer. The DNA reads TGTGCCAGCAGCTTGGGCGGGACAGGGTCAGCCAATGAGCAGTTCTTC. Translated, it gives CASSLGGTGSANEQFF.